The clone carrying this T cell receptor beta chain was recorded many times. Its antigen is unidentified. The record originates from a study of blood T cells in healthy people across ages. General study results and limits: The CMV status of each donor remained undetermined, and this could have confounded shifts in expanded clonotypes.

The CDR3 covers 16 residues. Trimming removed 4 bases from V and 0 bases from J, with 16 bases in between. From germline, CDR1 is SEHNR and CDR2 FQNEAQ (reference sequence). For the second PCR, which ran for about 7 to 11 cycles, a sample-barcoded 5' primer and a J-beta primer mix were used. Every sample produced at least 3 million CDR3-containing paired-end reads. TCRdb passed the 5' RACE reads through MiXCR, listing each CDR3 protein once. Of about 730,000 distinct CDR3 sequences detected, about 40% appear once; the ten largest clones hold 20% to 25%. The receptor was isolated from a woman aged 60-75 years in good health. This sequence joins TRBV7-9 and TRBJ2-7; D possibly corresponds to TRBD1 (6 bases). The sequenced sample consisted of blood. Here the CDR3 DNA reads TGTGCCAGCAGCTACGAAACAGGGATGGGCTCCTACGAGCAGTACTTC. It encodes CASSYETGMGSYEQYF.